A selection of T cell receptor beta chains follows, all from one sample in a study of T cell responses to AZD1222 COVID-19 vaccine. Using immunoSEQ multiplex PCR, the repertoire was profiled, and TCRdb retains in-frame clones only, with some absent. Of about 140,000 clones listed, more than 80% are singletons. The sequencing here drew on peripheral blood, taken on day 0 of AZD1222 vaccination. These receptors originate from an adult in good health. Both conserved end residues are part of each CDR3. D genes are given only for firm matches. Some rows have no size entry. The others give once, few or many, or a class for an expanded clone.

clone_size d_call j_call v_call cdr3_nt cdr3_aa
NA NA TRBJ1-2 TRBV30 TGTGCCTGGGACAGGAGCACGGGCTACACCTTC CAWDRSTGYTF
NA NA TRBJ2-6 TRBV6-5 TGTGCCAGCAGCCGCCGGGGGCCTGGGGCCAACGTCCTGACTTTC CASSRRGPGANVLTF
NA TRBD1 TRBJ1-4 TRBV7-2 TGTGCCAGCAGCTTAGGACAGGGAATTAGACTGTTTTTT CASSLGQGIRLFF
NA TRBD1 TRBJ1-5 TRBV5-1 TGCGCCAGCAGCCCCCGAGGGGGCGATCAGCCCCAGCATTTT CASSPRGGDQPQHF
NA NA TRBJ1-2 TRBV9 TGTGCCAGCAGCGTAGACCCCGGATCTGGCTACACCTTC CASSVDPGSGYTF
NA TRBD2 TRBJ2-5 TRBV29-1 TGCAGCGCCGGGCGGGGGGAGCAAGAGACCCAGTACTTC CSAGRGEQETQYF
NA NA TRBJ2-1 TRBV28 TGTGCCAGCAGTTTCCCCGGGGGACAGCAGTTCTTC CASSFPGGQQFF
few NA TRBJ1-4 TRBV5-4 TGTGCCAGCAGCTTGGAGTCAGGCAGTAATGAAAAACTGTTTTTT CASSLESGSNEKLFF
once NA TRBJ2-1 TRBV6-1 TGTGCCAGCAGTGAGGGGGTAGGGTACAATGAGCAGTTCTTC CASSEGVGYNEQFF
NA TRBD1 TRBJ1-2 TRBV3-1/TRBV3-2 TGTGCCAGCAGCCCCTTCAGGGGGACAATCCGTGGCTACACCTTC CASSPFRGTIRGYTF
NA NA TRBJ2-3 TRBV27 TGTGCCAGCAGGCGGAGGGCAGACCTCAACACAGATACGCAGTATTTT CASRRRADLNTDTQYF
NA NA TRBJ1-1 TRBV11-3 TGTGCCAGCAGCCTCGGACAGAACACTGAAGCTTTCTTT CASSLGQNTEAFF
NA NA TRBJ2-3 TRBV6-4 TGTGCCAGCAGCAAACATAGCACAGATACGCAGTATTTT CASSKHSTDTQYF
NA TRBD1 TRBJ1-4 TRBV15 TGTGCCACCACCAACTCCAGGGGGCAGGGGGAAAAACTGTTTTTT CATTNSRGQGEKLFF
NA TRBD1 TRBJ1-2 TRBV4-2 TGTGCCAGCAGCCAAGAGGGGGACAGGACTAACTATGGCTACACCTTC CASSQEGDRTNYGYTF
NA NA TRBJ1-2 TRBV5-6 TGTGCCAGCAGCCTTATTACCCGGGGGGAACAAAACTATGGCTACACCTTC CASSLITRGEQNYGYTF
NA TRBD1 TRBJ1-1 TRBV6-6 TGTGCCAGCACCCTGGGACAGGGTAACACTGAAGCTTTCTTT CASTLGQGNTEAFF